This entry lists 19 T cell receptor beta chains sequenced from one sample in a study of T cells after yellow fever vaccination. One entry per CDR3 protein results from TCRdb running MiXCR on the 5' RACE reads. The table shows 340,000 or so distinct CDR3 sequences, with under 15% occurring only once. Sample: CD4+ T cells sorted from PBMCs, taken 15 days after the yellow fever booster vaccination. These receptor sequences come from a young man who received the YFV17D yellow fever vaccine.

A few counts support this clonotype. The genes are TRBV29-1 and TRBJ2-1; D call uncertain. The V end was cut by 5 bases, the J end by 0 bases, with 11 bases between. CDR1 SQVTM and CDR2 ANQGSEA come from the germline V gene. This CDR3 comprises 14 residues. The CDR3 coding sequence is TGCAGCGTTACGACGGGCCTCTCCTACAATGAGCAGTTCTTC. This translates into CSVTTGLSYNEQFF.

This clonotype has ten or more counts. The chain links TRBV2 to TRBJ1-2; D uncertain. Trimming stripped 4 bases from V and 2 bases from J, with 14 bases between. CDR3 length: 15 residues. Germline V gene sequence: CDR1 SNHLY, CDR2 FYNNEI. The CDR3 coding sequence is TGTGCCAGCAGTGTTCAGCCCCAAAACAACTATGGCTACACCTTC. Translated: CASSVQPQNNYGYTF. Full variable domain (remainder filled in from reference TRBV2 and TRBJ1-2): EPEVTQTPSHQVTQMGQEVILRCVPISNHLYFYWYRQILGQKVEFLVSFYNNEISEKSEIFDDQFSVERPDGSNFTLKIRSTKLEDSAMYFCASSVQPQNNYGYTFGSGTRLTVV.

There are a few counts of this clonotype. V gene TRBV19 combines with J gene TRBJ2-7, with D perhaps matching TRBD1 (5 bases). V was pared by 4 bases and J by 6 bases, with 19 bases between. Germline V gene sequence: CDR1 LNHDA, CDR2 SQIVND (reference sequence). This CDR3 spans 15 amino acids. CDR3 in amino acids: CASSTPVAGIGEQYF. For the CDR3, the DNA is TGTGCCAGTAGTACCCCGGTGGCAGGGATTGGCGAGCAGTACTTC.

The rearrangement uses TRBV7-2 and TRBJ2-3; D may be TRBD1 (5 bases). Trimming stripped 4 bases from V and 0 bases from J, with 8 bases between. The CDR3 runs to 14 residues. Germline lookup yields CDR1 SGHTA and CDR2 FQGNSA. The CDR3 reads CASSSGRSTDTQYF. CDR3 sequence (DNA): TGTGCCAGCAGCTCAGGGCGTAGCACAGATACGCAGTATTTT.

This clonotype was seen ten or more times. This chain uses TRBV20-1 with TRBJ2-5; 9 bases are a match to TRBD2. This CDR3 is built from 14 residues. Germline CDR1 and CDR2: DFQATT and SNEGSKA (reference sequence). V gave up 5 bases and J gave up 5 bases; unmatched junction bases: 9. Written as DNA, the CDR3 is TGCAGTGCTCCGGCGGGGGGGAATTCGGAGACCCAGTACTTC. Translation gives CSAPAGGNSETQYF.

The V and J genes are TRBV29-1 and TRBJ1-5; 7 nucleotides line up with TRBD1. The CDR3 is 15 residues long. Losses at the gene ends were 6 bases for V and 1 base for J; bases not matched to a gene: 9. The germline V gene encodes CDR1 SQVTM and CDR2 ANQGSEA. CDR3 DNA sequence: TGCAGCGTCTCGGAGGGGGCGAGCAGCAATCAGCCCCAGCATTTT. Its protein is CSVSEGASSNQPQHF. Based on the CDR3 plus reference TRBV29-1 and TRBJ1-5, the full variable domain is SAVISQKPSRDICQRGTSLTIQCQVDSQVTMMFWYRQQPGQSLTLIATANQGSEATYESGFVIDKFPISRPNLTFSTLTVSNMSPEDSSIYLCSVSEGASSNQPQHFGDGTRLSIL.

The genes are TRBV7-2 and TRBJ1-1; possible D gene TRBD1, 5 bases. Germline V lookup: CDR1 SGHTA, CDR2 FQGNSA. CDR3 length equals 15 residues. V lost 4 bases and J lost 1, with 13 bases in between. The CDR3 bases are TGTGCCAGCAGCTCCGGCGGGGCTTGGAACACTGAAGCTTTCTTT. Encoded protein: CASSSGGAWNTEAFF.

This clonotype has a count of ten or more. The chain recombines TRBV7-2 with TRBJ2-5; D gene ambiguous. CDR1 is SGHTA and CDR2 is FQGNSA in the germline V gene. CDR3 length equals 11 residues. V dropped 3 bases and J dropped 4 bases, with 3 bases sitting between them. For the CDR3, the DNA is TGTGCCAGCAGCTTCCTAGAGACCCAGTACTTC. Translated, it gives CASSFLETQYF. Looking up the rest from reference TRBV7-2 and TRBJ2-5 gives the full variable domain: GAGVSQSPSNKVTEKGKDVELRCDPISGHTALYWYRQSLGQGLEFLIYFQGNSAPDKSGLPSDRFSAERTGGSVSTLTIQRTQQEDSAVYLCASSFLETQYFGPGTRLLVL.

The chain combines TRBV11-3 with TRBJ2-2; D is unresolved. The CDR3 has 12 amino acids. Trimming left V 5 bases short and J 7 bases short, with 8 bases between. Germline assignment: CDR1 SGHNT and CDR2 YENEEA. The CDR3 DNA sequence: TGTGCCAGCAGCCTTGGCCACGGGGAGCTGTTTTTT. It specifies CASSLGHGELFF.

The chain links TRBV25-1 to TRBJ2-2, with D perhaps TRBD1 (6 bases). CDR3 length equals 15 residues. The V gene's germline CDR1 is MGHDK and CDR2 SYGVNS. V dropped 8 bases and J dropped 5 bases, with 18 bases sitting between them. CDR3 in DNA: TGTGCCAGCCCCCCGCGTGAGGGGGATACCGGGGAGCTGTTTTTT. This translates into CASPPREGDTGELFF.

CDR3 coding DNA: TGCGCCAGCAGCCAAGGGGTCAGGGGGGGGACTGAAGCTTTCTTT. Its protein product is CASSQGVRGGTEAFF. The V gene is TRBV4-3, the J gene TRBJ1-1, with 7 bases matching TRBD1. The CDR3 runs 15 residues. V dropped 1 base and J dropped 5; count of bases not matched to a gene: 7. Per germline, CDR1 LGHNA and CDR2 YSLEER.

V usage is TRBV7-9 and J usage is TRBJ2-1; tentatively, D is TRBD1 (7 bases). Trimming took 8 bases from V and 4 from J, leaving 21 bases between them. Germline V gives CDR1 SEHNR, CDR2 FQNEAQ (reference sequence). This CDR3 spans 16 amino acids. For the CDR3, the DNA is TGTGCCAGCGTGTGGCAGGGGGGCCCAGGTTACAATGAGCAGTTCTTC. It codes for CASVWQGGPGYNEQFF.

This clonotype was observed a few times. The CDR3 bases are TGTGCCAGCAGTTTTTGGACAGCCACGACTAGTTCACCCCTCCACTTT. Translated, it gives CASSFWTATTSSPLHF. The V call is TRBV12-3 or TRBV12-4, the J call TRBJ1-6; D might be TRBD1 (6 bases). The CDR3 loop spans 16 amino acids. V was pared by 3 bases and J by 9 bases, with 18 bases between.

The rearrangement links TRBV2 to TRBJ2-3, with 9 bases that match TRBD1. This CDR3 spans 14 amino acids. The junction had 6 bases not matched to a gene; V was cut back by 8 bases and J by 3 bases. Germline loops: CDR1 SNHLY, CDR2 FYNNEI. For the CDR3, the DNA is TGTGCCAGCCTGACAGGGGGTGTGACAGATACGCAGTATTTT. Amino acids: CASLTGGVTDTQYF.

The chain has TRBV15 and TRBJ2-5, with TRBD1 identical over 7 bases. Trimming cost V 2 bases and J 1 base; bases outside gene matches: 7. The CDR3 has 16 amino acids. Germline V gene lookup returns CDR1 LNHNV and CDR2 YYDKDF (reference sequence). CDR3 loop: CATSRRGPELQETQYF. The CDR3 coding sequence is TGTGCCACCAGCAGAAGGGGGCCCGAACTCCAAGAGACCCAGTACTTC. The whole variable domain, remainder taken from reference TRBV15 and TRBJ2-5, is DAMVIQNPRYQVTQFGKPVTLSCSQTLNHNVMYWYQQKSSQAPKLLFHYYDKDFNNEADTPDNFQSRRPNTSFCFLDIRSPGLGDTAMYLCATSRRGPELQETQYFGPGTRLLVL.

The sample holds a few counts of this clonotype. The J gene is TRBJ1-6, the V gene TRBV4-3; D may be TRBD1 (6 bases). CDR1 is LGHNA, CDR2 YSLEER, per germline. The CDR3 contains 16 residues. V was trimmed by 0 bases and J by 7 bases, leaving 13 bases between them. This CDR3 reads CASSQDRARGNSPLHF. The CDR3, as DNA: TGCGCCAGCAGCCAAGATCGAGCCAGGGGCAATTCACCCCTCCACTTT.

A note on this clonotype: This may stem from a read error, because a much larger clone lies one nucleotide away. The rearrangement joins TRBV6-5 to TRBJ1-5; maybe TRBD1 (5 bases). CDR3 length: 15 amino acids. The germline V gene has CDR1 MNHEY and CDR2 SVGAGI. Deletions cut 6 bases from V and 1 base from J, with 13 bases between. The CDR3 DNA sequence: TGTGCCAGCAGGTTAGGGGTTTCGAGCAATCAGCCCCAGCATTTT. It translates to CASRLGVSSNQPQHF.

The V call is TRBV6-5, the J call TRBJ2-2; D may be TRBD1 (5 bases). Between the trimmed V and J ends, which lost 8 bases and 0 bases, there was a span of 10 bases. The CDR3 loop spans 14 amino acids. Germline CDR1 reads MNHEY; CDR2 reads SVGAGI. The CDR3 nucleotides read TGTGCCAGCGGCCGACAGTCGAACACCGGGGAGCTGTTTTTT. As protein: CASGRQSNTGELFF.

This clonotype has a handful of counts. V usage is TRBV10-3 and J usage is TRBJ2-3; D is uncertain. V was cut by 6 bases and J by 4 bases, with 17 bases left in between. Germline CDR1 is ENHRY and CDR2 is SYGVKD. This CDR3 spans 15 amino acids. This CDR3 is CAIRNPSISPDTQYF. The CDR3 DNA follows: TGTGCCATCAGAAATCCCTCGATAAGCCCAGATACGCAGTATTTT.